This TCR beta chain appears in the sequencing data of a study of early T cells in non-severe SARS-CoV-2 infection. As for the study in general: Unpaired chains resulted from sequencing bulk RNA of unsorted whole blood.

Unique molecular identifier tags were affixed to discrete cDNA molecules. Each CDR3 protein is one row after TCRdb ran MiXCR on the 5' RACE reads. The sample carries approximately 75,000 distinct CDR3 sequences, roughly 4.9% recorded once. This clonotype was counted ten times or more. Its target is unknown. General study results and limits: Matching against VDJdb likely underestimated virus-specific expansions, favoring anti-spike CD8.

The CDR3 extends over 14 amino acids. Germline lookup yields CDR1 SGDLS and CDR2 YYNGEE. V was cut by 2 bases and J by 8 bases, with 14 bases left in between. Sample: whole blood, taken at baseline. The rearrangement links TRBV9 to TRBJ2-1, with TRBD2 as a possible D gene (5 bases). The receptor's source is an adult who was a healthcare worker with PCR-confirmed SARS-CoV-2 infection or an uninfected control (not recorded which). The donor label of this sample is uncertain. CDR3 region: CASSVPSTTDEQFF. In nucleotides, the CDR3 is TGTGCCAGCAGCGTTCCTAGCACCACGGATGAGCAGTTCTTC.